This TCR beta chain was identified during a study of blood T cell repertoires in COVID-19. Study as a whole: T cells, B-cell-depleted T cells, or PBMCs provided the cDNA or gDNA that served as material.

Germline-derived CDR1 and CDR2 are SGHNT and YYREEE (reference sequence). CDR3 length equals 17 residues. With 0 bases clipped from V and 5 bases from J, the junction kept 6 bases outside the gene matches. Method: immunoSEQ multiplex PCR; TCRdb's copy keeps in-frame clones and lacks some. The sample includes a few hundred thousand clones, more than 75% of them seen just once. The clonotype comes from a woman aged 60-70 years with COVID-19, enrolled during active disease. The V call is TRBV5-4, the J call TRBJ2-5; 14 positions agree with TRBD2. What was sequenced was peripheral blood. CDR3 nucleotide sequence: TGTGCCAGCAGCTTGGGACTAGCGGGAGGGCCCTCCGAGACCCAGTACTTC. It specifies CASSLGLAGGPSETQYF.